A selection of T cell receptor beta chains follows, all from one sample in a study of cytomegalovirus exposure and HLA in healthy donors. Libraries were prepared by immunoSEQ multiplex PCR; TCRdb keeps only in-frame clonotypes and omits some of them. The top ten hold roughly 7.4% of the sample, which has some 250,000 clones, roughly four fifths seen once. The sequenced sample consisted of PBMCs. The receptors derive from an older woman in good health and CMV-seropositive. Each CDR3 is given without its conserved first and last residue. D genes are given only for firm matches.

j_call d_call cdr3_length v_call cdr3_aa
TRBJ2-3 . 14 TRBV6-6 ASSYSTNAGTHTQY
TRBJ2-7 TRBD1 14 TRBV2 ASSPGTGSSSYEQY
TRBJ1-5 TRBD1 13 TRBV5-5 ASSLSFQGDQPQH
TRBJ1-5 TRBD1 13 TRBV5-5 ASTPGQGVHQPQH
TRBJ2-7 TRBD1 9 TRBV2 ASSADRVQY
TRBJ2-7 TRBD1 13 TRBV10-3 ATGPGTGRPYEQY
TRBJ2-2 . 13 TRBV27 ASAPRGGTTGELF
TRBJ2-2 . 12 TRBV7-9 ASSLASGTGELF
TRBJ2-7 TRBD2 11 TRBV11-2 ASSSTLADEQY
TRBJ1-1 TRBD1 12 TRBV10-2 ASNEEGADTEAF
TRBJ2-2 . 13 TRBV5-1 ASSLDRGNSGELF
TRBJ2-3 . 13 TRBV5-1 ASSLRGQGTDTQY
TRBJ2-7 . 11 TRBV7-3 ASSEGQLYEQY
TRBJ1-4 TRBD1 13 TRBV15 ATSRDRGPNEKLF
TRBJ1-2 . 11 TRBV19 ATNGLQDYGYT
TRBJ2-1 TRBD2 12 TRBV19 ASSMSGSNNEQF
TRBJ1-5 TRBD1 11 TRBV7-6 ASSADRDQPQH
TRBJ2-7 TRBD2 11 TRBV2 ASRPSGRYEQY
TRBJ2-4 TRBD1 13 TRBV28 ASSLTGGTVNIQY
TRBJ1-5 . 15 TRBV13 ASSRSGRGGHQRDQH
TRBJ2-3 TRBD2 15 TRBV14 ASSQDHGLVRADTQY
TRBJ2-7 . 8 TRBV27 ASGHYEQY
TRBJ2-3 TRBD1 14 TRBV25-1 ASSEEQTGYTDTQY
TRBJ1-4 . 11 TRBV4-1 ASTGQGSEKLF
TRBJ1-5 TRBD1 14 TRBV5-5 ASSLTGVESNQPQH